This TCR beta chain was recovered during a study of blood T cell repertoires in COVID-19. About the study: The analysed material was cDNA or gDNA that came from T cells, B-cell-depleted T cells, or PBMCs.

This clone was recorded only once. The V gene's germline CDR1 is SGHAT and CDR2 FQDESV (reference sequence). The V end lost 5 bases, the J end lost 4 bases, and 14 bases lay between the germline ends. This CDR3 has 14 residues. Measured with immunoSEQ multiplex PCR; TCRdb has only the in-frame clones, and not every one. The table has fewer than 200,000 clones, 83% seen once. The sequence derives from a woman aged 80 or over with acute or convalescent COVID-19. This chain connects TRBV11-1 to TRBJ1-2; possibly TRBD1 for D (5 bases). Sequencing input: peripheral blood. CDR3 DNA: TGTGCCAGCAGCCCCAGGGATTTTATCTATGGCTACACCTTC. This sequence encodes CASSPRDFIYGYTF.